A selection of T cell receptor beta chains follows, all from one sample in a study of blood T cell repertoires in COVID-19. Measured with immunoSEQ multiplex PCR; TCRdb has only the in-frame clones, and not every one. Of 55,000 or so clones listed, about 91% are singletons. Input material: peripheral blood. The source is a man aged 35-49 years with COVID-19, enrolled during active disease. Both conserved end residues are part of each CDR3. The D gene is left open where the match is weak. Expanded clones are given a class, and other clones once, few, many or no size at all.

J | size | D | V | DNA | CDR3
TRBJ2-3 | - | TRBD1 | TRBV7-9 | TGTGCCAGCAGCGGGGGGACAGGGGACACAGATACGCAGTATTTT | CASSGGTGDTDTQYF
TRBJ1-2 | - | - | TRBV6-5 | TGTGCCAGCAGGGGGCGAGTCGACTATGGCTACACCTTC | CASRGRVDYGYTF
TRBJ2-2 | - | - | TRBV24-1 | TGTGCCACCAGTGAACAGGGATCCGGGGAGCTGTTTTTT | CATSEQGSGELFF
TRBJ1-1 | - | - | TRBV30 | TGTGCCTGGATGCGGGCCACTGAAGCTTTCTTT | CAWMRATEAFF
TRBJ1-2 | - | TRBD1 | TRBV27 | TGTGCCACACGAGACAGGGCGGTCTATGGCTACACCTTC | CATRDRAVYGYTF
TRBJ2-5 | - | TRBD1 | TRBV11-3 | TGTGCCAGCAGGAGGGGGCTTGGTGAGACCCAGTACTTC | CASRRGLGETQYF
TRBJ2-7 | - | - | TRBV2 | TGTGCCAGCACCTCCGACAGGCTACACGAGCAGTACTTC | CASTSDRLHEQYF
TRBJ2-1 | - | TRBD2 | TRBV27 | TGTGCCAGCAGGGGGACTATAGTTAACAATGAGCAGTTCTTC | CASRGTIVNNEQFF
TRBJ2-7 | - | TRBD1 | TRBV5-6 | TGTGCCAGCAGCTCATACAGGGGCTCCTACGAGCAGTACTTC | CASSSYRGSYEQYF
TRBJ1-5 | - | - | TRBV7-8 | TGTGCCAGCAGCCCTGAGGACAGTATCAATCAGCCCCAGCATTTT | CASSPEDSINQPQHF
TRBJ2-7 | - | TRBD1 | TRBV19 | TGTGCCAGTAGTATACGGCCCCGGACAGGGTGGGCTGACGAGCAGTACTTC | CASSIRPRTGWADEQYF
TRBJ2-7 | - | TRBD1 | TRBV7-9 | TGTGCCAGCAGCTTAGCCAGACTACAGGGGCCTCTTTGGTACGAGCAGTACTTC | CASSLARLQGPLWYEQYF
TRBJ2-3 | - | TRBD2 | TRBV20-1 | TGCAGTGCTAGTACCTGGCGGGAGTTGACAGATACGCAGTATTTT | CSASTWRELTDTQYF
TRBJ1-1 | - | TRBD1 | TRBV30 | TGTGCCTGGAGTGTACAGGGGGCATTTGGGAACACTGAAGCTTTCTTT | CAWSVQGAFGNTEAFF
TRBJ1-2 | once | - | TRBV27 | TGTGCCAGCAGTTTATTGTCAGGGGATCGAGGTGGCTACACCTTC | CASSLLSGDRGGYTF
TRBJ1-2 | - | - | TRBV7-6 | TGTGCCAGCAGCTTCGGTCAGGGATCCTATGGCTACACCTTC | CASSFGQGSYGYTF
TRBJ2-1 | - | - | TRBV7-9 | TGTGCCAGCGCACGGGGAGTTTACAATGAGCAGTTCTTC | CASARGVYNEQFF
TRBJ2-1 | - | TRBD2 | TRBV30 | TGTGCCTGGATTCGACTAGCGGACAATGAGCAGTTCTTC | CAWIRLADNEQFF
TRBJ2-2 | - | - | TRBV6-5 | TGTGCCAGCAGTCCCACCGGGGGTGGTTCGGGGGAGCTGTTTTTT | CASSPTGGGSGELFF
TRBJ1-4 | - | TRBD1 | TRBV28 | TGTGCCAGCAGTTTAAGGCAACAGGGGGACAATGAAAAACTGTTTTTT | CASSLRQQGDNEKLFF
TRBJ2-5 | - | TRBD1 | TRBV11-3 | TGTGCCAGCAGCTTAGGAGACATAAGGGACAGGGCCCAGTACTTC | CASSLGDIRDRAQYF
TRBJ1-4 | - | - | TRBV3-1/TRBV3-2 | TGTGCCAGCAGCCAGACACAGGGCAGGGATGAAAAACTGTTTTTT | CASSQTQGRDEKLFF
TRBJ2-7 | - | - | TRBV10-2 | TGCGCCAGCAGTCCAAGTCCGGGACAACCTCCCTACGAGCAGTACTTC | CASSPSPGQPPYEQYF
TRBJ2-5 | - | TRBD2 | TRBV30 | TGTGCCTGGAGTGGGACTAGCGGGGGTGGGGAGACCCAGTACTTC | CAWSGTSGGGETQYF
TRBJ2-5 | - | - | TRBV6-1 | TGTGCCAGCAGTGACAGGCCCAAAGAGACCCAGTACTTC | CASSDRPKETQYF
TRBJ2-3 | - | TRBD2 | TRBV7-2 | TGTGCCAGCAGCAACCCGGGACTAGCGCAGTATTTT | CASSNPGLAQYF
TRBJ2-2 | - | - | TRBV5-6 | TGTGCCAGCCGACGTCAGCGGGCCTACACCGGGGAGCTGTTTTTT | CASRRQRAYTGELFF
TRBJ2-5 | - | - | TRBV19 | TGTGCCAGTAGTGGGCGGGACAGACAGTGGGAGACCCAGTACTTC | CASSGRDRQWETQYF
TRBJ2-2 | - | TRBD2 | TRBV6-5 | TGTGCCAGCAGTTCACTAGCGGAGGGAACAAGTGGGGAGCTGTTTTTT | CASSSLAEGTSGELFF
TRBJ1-1 | - | - | TRBV12-3/TRBV12-4 | TGTGCCAGCAGATTACAGGACAGTAGTCAAGCTTTCTTT | CASRLQDSSQAFF